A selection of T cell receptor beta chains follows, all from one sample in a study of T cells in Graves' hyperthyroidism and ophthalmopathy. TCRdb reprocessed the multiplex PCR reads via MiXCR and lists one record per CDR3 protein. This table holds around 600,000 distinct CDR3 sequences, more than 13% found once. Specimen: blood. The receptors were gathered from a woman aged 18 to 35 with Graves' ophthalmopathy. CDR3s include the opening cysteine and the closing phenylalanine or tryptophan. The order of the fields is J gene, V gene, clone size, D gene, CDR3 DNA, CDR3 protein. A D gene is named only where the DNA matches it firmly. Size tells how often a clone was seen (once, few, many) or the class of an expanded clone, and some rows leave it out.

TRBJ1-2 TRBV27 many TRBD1 TGTGCCAGCAGCACAAGGGAAAACGGGACAGCCCCAGGAATTGGCTACACCTTC CASSTRENGTAPGIGYTF
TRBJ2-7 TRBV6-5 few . TGTGCCAGCAGTTACTCCCAGGGATACGAGCAGTACTTC CASSYSQGYEQYF
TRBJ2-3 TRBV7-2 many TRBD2 TGTGCCAGCAGCCTGACTCTCCTAGCGGGAGACTACACAGATACGCAGTATTTT CASSLTLLAGDYTDTQYF
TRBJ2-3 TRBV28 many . TGTGCCAGCAGTTTAGGGGGTGCGCCTAGCACAGATACGCAGTATTTT CASSLGGAPSTDTQYF
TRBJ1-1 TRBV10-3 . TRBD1 TGTGCCATCAGTGGAGACAGGGGATCCACTGAAGCTTTCTTT CAISGDRGSTEAFF
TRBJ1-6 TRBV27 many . TGTGCCAGCAGTTTTGTGGGAAATTCACCCCTCCACTTT CASSFVGNSPLHF
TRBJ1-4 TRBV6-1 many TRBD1 TGTGCCAGCAGTGAACAGGGACAGCGGAATGAAAAACTGTTTTTT CASSEQGQRNEKLFF
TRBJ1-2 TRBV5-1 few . TGCGCCAGCAGCTTGGGTGATAGACAGAGTAACTATGGCTACACCTTC CASSLGDRQSNYGYTF
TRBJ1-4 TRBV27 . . TGTGCCAGCAGTTTATCGAGGGAGGAAAAACTGTTTTTT CASSLSREEKLFF
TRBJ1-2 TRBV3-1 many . TGTGCCAGCAGCCCGACCTCAGCGTACTCGCGATATGGCTACACCTTC CASSPTSAYSRYGYTF
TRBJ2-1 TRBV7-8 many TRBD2 TGTGCCAGCAGCTTAATGCGGGAGGGCCAAATTCGTGAGCAGTTCTTC CASSLMREGQIREQFF
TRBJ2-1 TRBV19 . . TGTGCCAGTAGTATAGATCATAGGGGGACAGAGCAGTTCTTC CASSIDHRGTEQFF
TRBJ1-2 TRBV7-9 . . TGTGCCAGCAGCCCCCCCCGAATGAACTATGGCTACACCTTC CASSPPRMNYGYTF
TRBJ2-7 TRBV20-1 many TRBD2 TGCAGTGCCCCGGCCCCTCTAAGCGGGAGAATCGTTCTCTACGAGCAGTACTTC CSAPAPLSGRIVLYEQYF
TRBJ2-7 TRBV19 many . TGTGCCAGTAGTCCCCAAAGGGGCGGCGAGCAGTACTTC CASSPQRGGEQYF
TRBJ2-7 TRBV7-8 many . TGTGCCAGCAGCCTCCGGTTCACAGTCCCCTACGAGCAGTACTTC CASSLRFTVPYEQYF
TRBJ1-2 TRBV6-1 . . TGTGCCAGCAGTGCCCTGGGACCTACCTATGGCTACACCTTC CASSALGPTYGYTF
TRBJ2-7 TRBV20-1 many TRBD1 TGCAGTGCTAGAGACCCTGTACGGACAGGTGGAGACTACGAGCAGTACTTC CSARDPVRTGGDYEQYF
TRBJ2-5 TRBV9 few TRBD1 TGTGCCAGCAGCGTTACTGGGACAGGGGGTCCGCAAGAGACCCAGTACTTC CASSVTGTGGPQETQYF
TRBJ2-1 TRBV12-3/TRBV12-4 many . TGTGCCAGCAGTTTCCGTACGGGATACAATGAGCAGTTCTTC CASSFRTGYNEQFF
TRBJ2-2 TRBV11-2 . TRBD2 TGTGCCAGCAGCTTGGGACTAGCGGGAGGAGTGGCCGGGGAGCTGTTTTTT CASSLGLAGGVAGELFF
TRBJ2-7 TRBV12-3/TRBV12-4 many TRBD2 TGTGCCAGCAGTCCCACGGGGACTAGCGGGACTGTGCGGCAGTACTTC CASSPTGTSGTVRQYF
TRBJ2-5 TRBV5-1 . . TGCGCCAGCAGCTCAGGACTACGGGTGGAGACCCAGTACTTC CASSSGLRVETQYF
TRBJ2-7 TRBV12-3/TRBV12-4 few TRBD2 TGTGCCAGCAGTCTCAATTCCGGGGGGACCTACGAGCAGTACTTC CASSLNSGGTYEQYF
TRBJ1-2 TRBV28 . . TGTGCCAGCAGTTGGGCGAATTTCAGGGTTCTCACCTTC CASSWANFRVLTF
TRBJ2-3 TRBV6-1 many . TGTGCCAGCAGTGATCTCGGGGGGCCCACAGATACGCAGTATTTT CASSDLGGPTDTQYF
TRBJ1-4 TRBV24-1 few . TGTGCCACCAGTGATCCTACGGGTTCGGGAGAAAAACTGTTTTTT CATSDPTGSGEKLFF
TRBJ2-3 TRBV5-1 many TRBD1 TGCGCCAGCAGCTCGACAGGGTTTAACACAGATACGCAGTATTTT CASSSTGFNTDTQYF
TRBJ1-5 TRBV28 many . TGTGCCAGCAGTTTACCAGATTATAGCAATCAGCCCCAGCATTTT CASSLPDYSNQPQHF
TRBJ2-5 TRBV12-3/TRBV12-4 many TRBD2 TGTGCCAGCAGTTCCTCGGGGGGGGATAATCAGTACTTC CASSSSGGDNQYF
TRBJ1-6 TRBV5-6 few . TGTGCCAGCAGCCGCGCCTGGGCCCTCCACTTT CASSRAWALHF
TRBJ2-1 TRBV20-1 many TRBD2 TGCAGTGCTGAAATTGGACTAGCGGGACGGCAAAGGAATGAGCAGTTCTTC CSAEIGLAGRQRNEQFF
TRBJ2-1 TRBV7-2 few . TGTGCCAGCAGCTTGACTAGGCTTTGGATGGGTGAGCAGTTCTTC CASSLTRLWMGEQFF
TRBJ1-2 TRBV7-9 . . TGTGCCAGCAGCCTTCCAGGGGCGAAGGCTAGGGGGGCTAACTATGGCTACACCTTC CASSLPGAKARGANYGYTF
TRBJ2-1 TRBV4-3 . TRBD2 TGCGCCAGCAGTGGCGGGACTAGCCCGCTCAATGAGCAGTTCTTC CASSGGTSPLNEQFF
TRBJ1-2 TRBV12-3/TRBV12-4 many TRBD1 TGTGCCAGCAGCCCCTTCGCGGGGGGCAGGGGGCCGAACTATGGCTACACCTTC CASSPFAGGRGPNYGYTF
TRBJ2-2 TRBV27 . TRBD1 TGTGCCAGCAGCCGGACGGCTTGGGACAGGGGAAACGGGGAGCTGTTTTTT CASSRTAWDRGNGELFF
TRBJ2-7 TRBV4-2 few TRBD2 TGTGCCAGCAGCCAAGTCCGGGCTAGCGGGTCCTACGAGCAGTACTTC CASSQVRASGSYEQYF
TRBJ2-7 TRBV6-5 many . TGTGCCAGCAGTTACTACCGTTTGTTGGGGGGCGAGGGCCCCCGACAGGGCCCTTACGAGCAGTACTTC CASSYYRLLGGEGPRQGPYEQYF
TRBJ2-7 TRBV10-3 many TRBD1 TGTGCCATCAGACCAACAGGGGCCTACGAGCAGTACTTC CAIRPTGAYEQYF
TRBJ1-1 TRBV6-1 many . TGTGCCAGCAGTGAAGCGCTTTATGTGCGGGACACTGAAGCTTTCTTT CASSEALYVRDTEAFF
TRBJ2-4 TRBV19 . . TGTGCCAGTAGTACCCTTCGAGGAGGGCCAAGGGGCACATTTCAGTACTTC CASSTLRGGPRGTFQYF
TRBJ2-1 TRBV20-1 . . TGCAGTGCTAGACCTCGGGAGCTAGCTGTAAGCTCCTACAATGAGCAGTTCTTC CSARPRELAVSSYNEQFF
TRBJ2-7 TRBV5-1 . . TGCGCCAGCAGCTTGGCCCGAGGGGAGAAAGAGCAGTACTTC CASSLARGEKEQYF
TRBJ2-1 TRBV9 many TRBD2 TGTGCCAGCAGCGTAGCCAAGCGGGAGAGTTATGAGCAGTTCTTC CASSVAKRESYEQFF
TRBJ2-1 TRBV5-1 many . TGCGCCAGCAGCTTGGCCTCGAGCTCCTACAATGAGCAGTTCTTC CASSLASSSYNEQFF
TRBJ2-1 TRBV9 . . TGTGCCAGCAGCGTGGGACTCCAAAGCTCCTACAATGAGCAGTTCTTC CASSVGLQSSYNEQFF
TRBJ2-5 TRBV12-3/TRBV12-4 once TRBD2 TGTGCCAGCAGTTTTAGCGGGAGGGCAGGGGAGACCCAGTACTTC CASSFSGRAGETQYF
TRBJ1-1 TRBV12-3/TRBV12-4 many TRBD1 TGTGCCAGCAGTCGGACAGGGTCGAGCACTGAAGCTTTCTTT CASSRTGSSTEAFF